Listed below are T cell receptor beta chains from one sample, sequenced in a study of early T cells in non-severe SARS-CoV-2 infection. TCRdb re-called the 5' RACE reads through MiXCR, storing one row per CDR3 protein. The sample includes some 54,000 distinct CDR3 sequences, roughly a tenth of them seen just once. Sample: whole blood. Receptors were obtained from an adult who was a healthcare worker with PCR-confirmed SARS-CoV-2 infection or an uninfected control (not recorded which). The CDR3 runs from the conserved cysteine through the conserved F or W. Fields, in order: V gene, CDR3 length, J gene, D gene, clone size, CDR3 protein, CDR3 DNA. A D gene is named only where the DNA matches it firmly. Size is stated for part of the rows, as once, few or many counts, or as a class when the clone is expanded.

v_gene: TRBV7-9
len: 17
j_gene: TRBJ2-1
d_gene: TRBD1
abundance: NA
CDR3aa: CASSLGAAGGADNEQFF
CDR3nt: TGTGCCAGCAGCTTAGGTGCCGCAGGGGGCGCCGACAATGAGCAGTTCTTC

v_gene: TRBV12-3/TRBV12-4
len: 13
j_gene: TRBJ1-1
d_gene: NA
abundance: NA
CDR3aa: CASSLGQWLGSFF
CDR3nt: TGTGCCAGCAGTTTAGGACAGTGGCTCGGATCTTTCTTT

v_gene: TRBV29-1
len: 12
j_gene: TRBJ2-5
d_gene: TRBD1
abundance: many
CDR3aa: CSTRDSQETQYF
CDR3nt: TGCAGCACCAGGGACAGCCAAGAGACCCAGTACTTC

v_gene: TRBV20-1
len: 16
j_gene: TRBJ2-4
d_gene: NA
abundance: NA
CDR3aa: CSARDLDGTKKNIQYF
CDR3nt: TGCAGTGCTAGAGATCTGGACGGTACCAAAAAAAACATTCAGTACTTC

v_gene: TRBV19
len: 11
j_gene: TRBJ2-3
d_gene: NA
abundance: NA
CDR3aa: CASSIGFLQYF
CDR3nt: TGTGCCAGTAGTATAGGGTTCCTGCAGTATTTT

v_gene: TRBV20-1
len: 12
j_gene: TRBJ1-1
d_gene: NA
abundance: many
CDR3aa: CSAKGPTTEAFF
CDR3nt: TGCAGTGCTAAGGGTCCGACAACTGAAGCTTTCTTT

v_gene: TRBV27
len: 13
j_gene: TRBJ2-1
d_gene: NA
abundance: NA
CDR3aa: CASSLSRSHEQFF
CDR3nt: TGTGCCAGCAGTTTATCGAGGTCGCATGAGCAGTTCTTC

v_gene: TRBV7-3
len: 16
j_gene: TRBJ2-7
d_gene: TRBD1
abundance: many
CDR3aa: CASSELTGAPFYEQYF
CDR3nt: TGTGCCAGCAGCGAGTTGACAGGGGCCCCGTTCTACGAGCAGTACTTC

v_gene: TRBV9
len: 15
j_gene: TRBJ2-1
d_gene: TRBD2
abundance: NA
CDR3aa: CASSAVAGGYNEQFF
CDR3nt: TGTGCCAGCAGCGCAGTAGCGGGGGGTTACAATGAGCAGTTCTTC

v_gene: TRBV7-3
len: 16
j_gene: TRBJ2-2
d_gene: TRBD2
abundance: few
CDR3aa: CASSLVRTSANGELFF
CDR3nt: TGTGCCAGCAGCTTAGTTAGGACTAGCGCCAACGGGGAGCTGTTTTTT

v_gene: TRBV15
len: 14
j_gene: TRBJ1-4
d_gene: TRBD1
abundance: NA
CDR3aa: CATSIHRGGEKLFF
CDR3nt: TGTGCCACCAGCATCCACAGGGGTGGCGAAAAACTGTTTTTT